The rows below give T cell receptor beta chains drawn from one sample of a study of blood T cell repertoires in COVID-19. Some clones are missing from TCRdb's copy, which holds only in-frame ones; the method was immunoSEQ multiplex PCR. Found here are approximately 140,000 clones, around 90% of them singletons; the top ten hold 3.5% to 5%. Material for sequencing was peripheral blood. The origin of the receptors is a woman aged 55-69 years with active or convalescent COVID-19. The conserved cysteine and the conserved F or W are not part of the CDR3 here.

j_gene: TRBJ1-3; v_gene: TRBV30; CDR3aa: AWCLALGGQTGNTIY
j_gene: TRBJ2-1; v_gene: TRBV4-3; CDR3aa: ASSQQITGGDVKNEQF
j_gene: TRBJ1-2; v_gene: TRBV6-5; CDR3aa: ASSYSVQGLSYT
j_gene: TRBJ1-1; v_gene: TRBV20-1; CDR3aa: SARGSTEAF
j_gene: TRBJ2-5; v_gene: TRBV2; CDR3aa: ASRRGIETQY
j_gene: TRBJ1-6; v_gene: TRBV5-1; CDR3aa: ASSLEFWGGPNSPLH
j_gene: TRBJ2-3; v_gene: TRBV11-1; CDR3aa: ASSSATSGTDTQY
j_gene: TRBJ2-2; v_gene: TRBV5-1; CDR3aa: ASSSLPTGELF
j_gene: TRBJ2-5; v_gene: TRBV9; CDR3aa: ASSVSSGAAETQY
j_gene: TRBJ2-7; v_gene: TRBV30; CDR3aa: AWSKTQRGLYEQY
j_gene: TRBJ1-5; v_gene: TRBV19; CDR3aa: ASHRSKYQPQH
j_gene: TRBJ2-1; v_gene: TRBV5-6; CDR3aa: ASSRQGASYNEQF
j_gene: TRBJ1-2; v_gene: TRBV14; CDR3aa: ASSQGTFYGYT
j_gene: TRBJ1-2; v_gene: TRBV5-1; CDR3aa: ASSLDGAGYT
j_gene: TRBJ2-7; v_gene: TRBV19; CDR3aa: ASSRTGTNYEQY
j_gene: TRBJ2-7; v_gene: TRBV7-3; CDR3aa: ASSLTRTYEQY
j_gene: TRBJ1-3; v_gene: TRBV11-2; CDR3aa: ASRRVTGNTIY
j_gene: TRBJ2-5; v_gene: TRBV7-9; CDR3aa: ASSSVPETQY
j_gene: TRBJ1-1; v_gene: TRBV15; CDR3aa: ATFAGGWDTEAF
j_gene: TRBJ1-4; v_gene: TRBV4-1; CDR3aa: ASSLQGKNNEKLF
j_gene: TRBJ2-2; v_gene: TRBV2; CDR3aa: ASSEAGTYTGELF
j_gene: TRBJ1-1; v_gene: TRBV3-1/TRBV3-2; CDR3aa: ASSQAGVPNTEAF
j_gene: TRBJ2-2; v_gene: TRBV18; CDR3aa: ASSRDRRSTGELF
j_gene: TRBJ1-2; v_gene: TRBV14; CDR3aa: ASNQGQGYGYT
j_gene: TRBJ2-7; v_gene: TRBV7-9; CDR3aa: ASSWGPGTGNRPYEQY
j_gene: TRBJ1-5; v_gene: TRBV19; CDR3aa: ASSLGDSGNQPQH
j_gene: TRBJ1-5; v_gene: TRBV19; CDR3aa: ASSILINQPQH
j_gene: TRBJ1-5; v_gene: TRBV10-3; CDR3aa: AISEGDSNQPQH
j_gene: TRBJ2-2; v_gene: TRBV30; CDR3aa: AWSVQGDGELF
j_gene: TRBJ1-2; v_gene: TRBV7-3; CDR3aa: ASSLTGGDYGYT
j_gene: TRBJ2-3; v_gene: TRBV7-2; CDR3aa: ASSTGTSGGGDTQY
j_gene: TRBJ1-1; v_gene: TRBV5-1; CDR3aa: ASSREMNTEAF
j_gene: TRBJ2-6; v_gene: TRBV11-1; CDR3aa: ASSLVGLSGANVLT
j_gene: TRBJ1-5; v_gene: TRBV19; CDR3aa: ASSRPYQPQH
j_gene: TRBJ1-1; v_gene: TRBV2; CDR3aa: ASSRTGTGNTEAF
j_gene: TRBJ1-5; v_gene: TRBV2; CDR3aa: ASSGADSNQPQH
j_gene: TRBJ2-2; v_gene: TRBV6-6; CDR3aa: ASSPSRGGDTGELF
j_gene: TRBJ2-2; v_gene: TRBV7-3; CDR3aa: ASSQPGVSGGNTGELF
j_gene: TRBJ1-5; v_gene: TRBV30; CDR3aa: AWRGTGINQPQH
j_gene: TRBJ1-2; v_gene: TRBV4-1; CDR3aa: ASSQDAVNNYGYT
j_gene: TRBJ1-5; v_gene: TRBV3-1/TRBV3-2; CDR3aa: ASSQASGRPQH
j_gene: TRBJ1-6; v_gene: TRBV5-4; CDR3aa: ASSSGGSYNSPLH
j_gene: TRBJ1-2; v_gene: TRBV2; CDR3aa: ASGDRAGYT
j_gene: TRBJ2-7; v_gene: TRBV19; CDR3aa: ASSMKGLSSYEQY
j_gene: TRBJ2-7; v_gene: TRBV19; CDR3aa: ASSILHRDYEQY
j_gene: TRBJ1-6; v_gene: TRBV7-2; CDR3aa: ASSLGLGQGGSPLH
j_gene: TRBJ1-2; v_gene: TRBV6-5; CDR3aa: ASTQGGSGGYT
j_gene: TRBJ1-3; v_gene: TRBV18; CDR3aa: ASSPNPSTKNTIY
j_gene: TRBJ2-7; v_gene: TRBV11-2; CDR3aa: ASSSSLVEQY
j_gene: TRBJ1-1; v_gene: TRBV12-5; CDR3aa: ASGLALKNTEAF
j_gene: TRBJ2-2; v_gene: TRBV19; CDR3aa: ASSISVGGTGELF